Below, one T cell receptor (beta chain) is given with its context. Only a few counts were recorded for this clone. Its antigen has not been determined. No base quality values were provided; no much bigger clone lies one nucleotide off. The donors were healthy, HIV-negative adults with no recently reported acute infections or vaccinations. Every donor was a Caucasian adult residing in Nashville, Tennessee, USA. For unsorted samples, around 85 million PBMCs were counted, and genomic DNA was extracted using the QIAamp DNA Blood Mini kit. After blood collection by leukapheresis, PBMCs were isolated using Ficoll-Histopaque density gradient centrifugation and then cryopreserved in the vapor phase of liquid nitrogen. Using the deep immunoSEQ assay, multiplex PCR amplified TCR CDR3 regions from genomic DNA. Extracted genomic DNA from each cell subset was spread evenly across all wells of several immunoSEQ 96-well plates, with each plate serving as a replicate. For unsorted PBMC, approximately 0.3 ug genomic DNA, equal to approximately 30,000 T cell genomes, was loaded into each replicate PCR. Unsorted PBMC genomic DNA was sequenced across ten immunoSEQ deep assay plates. Purified libraries were measured with a Qubit 3.0 fluorometer, size-checked on a Bioanalyzer 2100, and measured again with the KAPA Library Quantification kit. Every immunoSEQ 96-well plate was sequenced on a separate single-read 150-cycle Illumina NextSeq 550 flow cell. On the authors' methods: Because the immunoSEQ output held only junctional sequences and lacked quality scores, the filtering could not match the filtering applied to full-length reads. To assign V/J genes and CDR3, sequences were annotated using PyIR, a Python wrapper for IgBLAST v1.9, with IMGT germline references. Reads with weak V/J assignments (E-value above 1e-6), missing CDR3, stop codons, out-of-frame junctions, or ambiguous translated residues were removed. V3J clonotypes were defined as sequences sharing an identical inferred V gene, J gene, and CDR3 amino acid sequence. The percentage overlap between two repertoires was calculated by dividing the number of shared unique clonotypes by the size of the smaller repertoire. Richness of each repertoire was evaluated using RTK rarefaction, the Chao1 estimator, and Recon v2.1 estimates of unobserved clonotypes. TCRdb retrieved this table from immuneACCESS and kept in-frame rearrangements only. Not all clones are present; in checked studies, unresolved V genes account for under half, and no reason is known for the remainder. V and J calls plus clone size are reproduced from that table; the DNA served to infer D and trimming. This sample has 450,000 to 500,000 clones in its table, and more than 75% of those were observed once. Together, the top ten hold more than 10% of the sample.

This sample was taken from a study of shared clonotypes between healthy human individuals (dated by TCRdb to 2018 to 2021). General notes on the study: The cohort comprised a couple of women and a few men aged 18 to 49 years. To estimate repertoire size and how much clonotype sharing occurs between individuals, the study deeply sequenced the blood TCR repertoires of roughly 5 healthy adults. To increase sequencing depth and limit assay-specific biases, TCR repertoire library preparation and sequencing were carried out by different laboratories using diverse techniques. Leukapheresis yielded between about 0.9 and 8.9 billion PBMCs per donor. Results and caveats for the whole study, not just this receptor: The small number of donors limited the genetic and exposure-history diversity represented. Pairwise subsampling led to the expectation that sequencing depth would affect the degree of clonotype sharing among donors. Sampling was restricted to blood, and TCR repertoires in tissue are likely to differ from TCR repertoires in blood.

Material for sequencing was PBMCs. The sequence derives from a middle-aged woman in good health. Some clones in this sample may be carry-over from other donors' samples.

CDR3 reads: CARPTSQESDQPQHF. In nucleotides, the sequence is TGTGCCAGACCAACCTCCCAGGAATCGGATCAGCCCCAGCATTTT. Rearrangement joined TRBV6-5 to TRBJ1-5; no confident D gene assignment can be made. The germline V gene encodes CDR1 MNHEY and CDR2 SVGAGI. The CDR3 runs 15 residues from the cysteine to the phenylalanine. Only the CDR3 DNA stays, 45 bases, in frame from base 1. V is shortened by 9 bases, J by 5 bases, and the region joining them spans 20 bases.